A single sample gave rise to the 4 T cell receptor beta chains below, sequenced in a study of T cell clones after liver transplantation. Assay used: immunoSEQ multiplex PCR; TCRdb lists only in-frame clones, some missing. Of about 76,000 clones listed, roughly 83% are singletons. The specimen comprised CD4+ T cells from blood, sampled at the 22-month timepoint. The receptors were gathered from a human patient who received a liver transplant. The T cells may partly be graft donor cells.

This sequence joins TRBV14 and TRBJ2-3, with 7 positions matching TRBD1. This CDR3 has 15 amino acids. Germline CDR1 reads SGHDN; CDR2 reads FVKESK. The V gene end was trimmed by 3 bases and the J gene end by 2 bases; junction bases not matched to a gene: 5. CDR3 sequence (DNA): TGTGCCAGCAGCCACTACAGGGGTATCACAGATACGCAGTATTTT. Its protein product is CASSHYRGITDTQYF.

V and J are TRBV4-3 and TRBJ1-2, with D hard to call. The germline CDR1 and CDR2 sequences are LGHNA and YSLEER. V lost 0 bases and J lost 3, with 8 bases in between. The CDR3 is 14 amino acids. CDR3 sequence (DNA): TGCGCCAGCAGCCAAGATGCGCGCGACTATGGCTACACCTTC. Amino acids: CASSQDARDYGYTF.

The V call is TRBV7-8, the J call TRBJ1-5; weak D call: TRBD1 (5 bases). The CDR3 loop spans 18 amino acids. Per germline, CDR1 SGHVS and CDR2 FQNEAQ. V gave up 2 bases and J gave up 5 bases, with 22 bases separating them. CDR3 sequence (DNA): TGTGCCAGCAGCTTATTAAGAGTCGCTGGGGGAGGGTATCAGCCCCAGCATTTT. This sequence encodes CASSLLRVAGGGYQPQHF.

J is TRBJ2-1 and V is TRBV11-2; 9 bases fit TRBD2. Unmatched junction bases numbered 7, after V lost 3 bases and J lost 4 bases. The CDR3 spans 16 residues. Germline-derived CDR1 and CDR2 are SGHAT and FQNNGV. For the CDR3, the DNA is TGTGCCAGCAGCTTTGCAGCGGGGGGCCGTTACAATGAGCAGTTCTTC. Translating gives CASSFAAGGRYNEQFF. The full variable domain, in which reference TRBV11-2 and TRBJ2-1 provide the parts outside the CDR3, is EAGVAQSPRYKIIEKRQSVAFWCNPISGHATLYWYQQILGQGPKLLIQFQNNGVVDDSQLPKDRFSAERLKGVDSTLKIQPAKLEDSAVYLCASSFAAGGRYNEQFFGPGTRLTVL.